The 25 T cell receptor beta chains listed next were all sequenced from one sample in a study of early T cells in non-severe SARS-CoV-2 infection. TCRdb reanalysed the 5' RACE reads using MiXCR and keeps one entry per CDR3 protein. The sample holds 45,000 to 65,000 distinct CDR3 sequences, roughly 9.6% seen once. Sequencing was performed on whole blood. These receptors all stem from an adult who was a healthcare worker with PCR-confirmed SARS-CoV-2 infection or an uninfected control (not recorded which).

This clonotype was seen repeatedly, ten times or more. The chain has TRBV7-6 and TRBJ2-7; D is unresolved. V was shortened by 5 bases and J by 2 bases, with 7 bases between the two germline ends. This CDR3 has 12 residues. The germline CDR1 and CDR2 sequences are SGHVS and FNYEAQ. The CDR3 nucleotides read TGTGCCAGCAGCCTCGACGCCTACGAGCAGTACTTC. Protein: CASSLDAYEQYF.

This clonotype was seen only a few times. The rearrangement links TRBV7-8 to TRBJ2-7; D might be TRBD1 (5 bases). Per germline, CDR1 SGHVS and CDR2 FQNEAQ. This CDR3 has 14 residues. V lost 5 bases, J lost 4 bases, and 15 bases lay in between. The CDR3 DNA reads TGTGCCAGCAGCCAAGTGCTCTCAGGGTACGAGCAGTACTTC. It translates to CASSQVLSGYEQYF.

This chain uses TRBV5-4 with TRBJ2-2; maybe TRBD2 (5 bases). The CDR3 totals 15 residues. V shed 4 bases and J shed 7 bases, with 17 bases lying between them. The V gene's germline CDR1 is SGHNT and CDR2 YYREEE (reference sequence). CDR3 nucleotide sequence: TGTGCCAGCAGCCGGGGATTGGGCGAAGACGGGGAGCTGTTTTTT. Its protein is CASSRGLGEDGELFF.

This clonotype was found many times. This rearrangement joins TRBV6-5 to TRBJ2-5, with 7 positions matching TRBD1. The trim removed 6 bases at V and 5 bases at J, leaving 9 bases unmatched. From germline, CDR1 is MNHEY and CDR2 SVGAGI. The CDR3 consists of 14 residues. The CDR3 region is CASREGARGETQYF. The CDR3 nucleotides read TGTGCCAGCAGAGAGGGGGCGCGAGGGGAGACCCAGTACTTC.

There are a few counts of this clonotype. The chain employs TRBV5-8 and TRBJ1-2, with D perhaps matching TRBD1 (5 bases). The germline V gene encodes CDR1 SGHTS and CDR2 YDEGEE. Trimming took off 1 base at V and 4 bases at J, with 20 bases between the two ends. The CDR3 loop spans 17 amino acids. In nucleotides, the CDR3 is TGTGCCAGCAGCTTGCAACCGGGACCGAAGATCCTCTATGGCTACACCTTC. It specifies CASSLQPGPKILYGYTF. Supplemented by reference TRBV5-8 and TRBJ1-2, the full variable domain reads EAGVTQSPTHLIKTRGQQATLRCSPISGHTSVYWYQQALGLGLQFLLWYDEGEERNRGNFPPRFSGRQFPNYSSELNVNALELEDSALYLCASSLQPGPKILYGYTFGSGTRLTVV.

This clonotype has ten or more counts. V usage is TRBV6-5 and J usage is TRBJ1-1; D is perhaps TRBD1 (6 bases). The CDR3 consists of 16 residues. Trimming cost V 6 bases and J 4 bases, with 21 bases left between them. Germline loops: CDR1 MNHEY, CDR2 SVGAGI. CDR3 sequence reads: CASSLGLGGPGTEAFF. As DNA, the CDR3 is TGTGCCAGCAGCCTAGGTTTGGGGGGGCCTGGCACTGAAGCTTTCTTT.

The rearrangement links TRBV5-5 to TRBJ1-1, with D perhaps TRBD1 (5 bases). This CDR3 spans 14 amino acids. Trimming took off 3 bases at V and 4 bases at J, with 13 bases between the two ends. Germline CDR1 is SGHKS and CDR2 is YYEKEE (reference sequence). CDR3 sequence: CASSSGTWGTEAFF. The CDR3 DNA reads as TGTGCCAGCAGCTCCGGGACGTGGGGCACTGAAGCTTTCTTT.

Many counts were recorded for this clonotype. V usage is TRBV6-2 or TRBV6-3 and J usage is TRBJ2-1; TRBD1 agrees at 8 bases. From germline, CDR1 is MNHEY and CDR2 SVGEGT. The CDR3 consists of 15 residues. Trimming at V came to 8 bases and at J to 8 bases, leaving 14 bases not matched to a gene. The CDR3 spells CASLAGTHRGDEQFF. For the CDR3, the DNA is TGTGCCAGCCTCGCTGGGACCCACAGGGGGGATGAGCAGTTCTTC.

The gene calls are TRBV28 and TRBJ1-2, with 8 bases fitting TRBD1. J gave up 4 bases and V 4 bases, and 5 bases lay outside the gene matches. Per germline, CDR1 MDHEN and CDR2 SYDVKM. The CDR3 contains 14 residues. As DNA, the CDR3 is TGTGCCAGCAGTTCTGGACAGGGAACCTATGGCTACACCTTC. It yields the protein CASSSGQGTYGYTF.

This clonotype was found many times. The chain employs TRBV25-1 and TRBJ2-1, with D possibly being TRBD2 (6 bases). This CDR3 is built from 15 residues. V lost 2 bases and J 5 bases, leaving 13 bases between the germline ends. In germline, CDR1 is MGHDK, CDR2 SYGVNS. CDR3 sequence reads: CASSELGSANNEQFF. CDR3 nucleotide sequence: TGTGCCAGCAGTGAACTCGGGAGTGCCAACAATGAGCAGTTCTTC.

This chain uses TRBV6-2 or TRBV6-3 with TRBJ2-1; 8 nucleotides agree with TRBD1. The CDR3 is 14 amino acids. Germline V gene lookup returns CDR1 MNHEY and CDR2 SVGEGT. Germline trimming cut 8 bases from V and 8 bases from J; bases unmatched to any gene: 11. The DNA for the CDR3 is TGTGCCAGCCTACAGGGCAGGGGGCGCGATGAGCAGTTCTTC. Its protein product is CASLQGRGRDEQFF.

This clonotype was seen ten or more times. This chain uses TRBV6-2 or TRBV6-3 with TRBJ2-1; 12 bases match TRBD2. V shed 4 bases, J shed 3 bases, and the junction held 4 bases outside the gene matches. Germline V gene data show CDR1 as MNHEY and CDR2 as SVGEGT. The CDR3 spans 16 residues. CDR3 sequence: CASSFRLAGDYNEQFF. The CDR3 bases are TGTGCCAGCAGTTTCCGACTAGCGGGGGACTACAATGAGCAGTTCTTC.

On this clonotype itself: A read error may explain this, as a much larger clone is one base away. The chain recombines TRBV5-1 with TRBJ2-7; possibly TRBD1 for D (6 bases). V lost 4 bases and J 5 bases, leaving 7 bases between the germline ends. Germline V lookup: CDR1 SGHRS, CDR2 YFSETQ. This CDR3 is built from 11 residues. Here the CDR3 DNA reads TGCGCCAGCAGCCGGACAGACGAGCAGTACTTC. It is translated as CASSRTDEQYF. Drawing the rest from reference TRBV5-1 and TRBJ2-7, the complete variable domain is KAGVTQTPRYLIKTRGQQVTLSCSPISGHRSVSWYQQTPGQGLQFLFEYFSETQRNKGNFPGRFSGRQFSNSRSEMNVSTLELGDSALYLCASSRTDEQYFGPGTRLTVT.

This chain joins TRBV29-1 and TRBJ1-2; TRBD1 might be the D (5 bases). The ends were cut back, 4 bases at V and 8 bases at J, with 17 bases in the middle. The CDR3 length is 13 residues. From germline, CDR1 is SQVTM and CDR2 ANQGSEA. In nucleotides, the CDR3 is TGCAGCGTTGTGGATAGGACATCCTCCGGCTACACCTTC. This gives the protein CSVVDRTSSGYTF.

The chain couples TRBV11-2 to TRBJ2-3, with D possibly TRBD2 on 7 matching bases. The CDR3 spans 18 residues. The germline CDR1 and CDR2 sequences are SGHAT and FQNNGV. The V and J ends lost 1 base and 2 bases respectively, with 19 bases between them. The CDR3 DNA reads TGTGCCAGCAGCTTAGGAGTCGGTGGGGGGGCCATCACAGATACGCAGTATTTT. The encoded protein is CASSLGVGGGAITDTQYF.

This clonotype was detected many times. The chain combines TRBV7-6 with TRBJ1-1; perhaps TRBD1 as D (5 bases). CDR3 length: 14 amino acids. Germline CDR1 SGHVS, CDR2 FNYEAQ. The germline V and J ends were trimmed by 5 bases and 5 bases, with 15 bases remaining between them. The CDR3 nucleotides are TGTGCCAGCAGCCACGGGGCGGAGGGAACTGAAGCTTTCTTT. This gives the protein CASSHGAEGTEAFF.

Ten or more counts support this clonotype. V and J are TRBV11-2 and TRBJ1-1; no definite D call. The V end was cut by 2 bases, the J end by 10 bases, with 8 bases between. Germline V CDR1 and CDR2: SGHAT, FQNNGV. The CDR3 totals 11 residues. The CDR3 here is CASSLRLGAFF. CDR3 nucleotides: TGTGCCAGCAGCTTACGGCTGGGAGCTTTCTTT.

In this sample, this clonotype turned up many times. The gene calls are TRBV25-1 and TRBJ2-5; 9 bases match TRBD2. The CDR3 length is 13 residues. J lost 9 bases, V lost 4 bases, and 6 bases had no gene match. Germline loops: CDR1 MGHDK, CDR2 SYGVNS. Here the CDR3 DNA reads TGTGCCAGCAGTGTAGCGGGAGAAGGGGCCCAGTACTTC. As protein: CASSVAGEGAQYF.

This clonotype was seen only a few times. The chain has TRBV19 and TRBJ2-7; possible D gene TRBD2, 5 bases. This CDR3 has 17 residues. Germline CDR1 reads LNHDA; CDR2 reads SQIVND (reference sequence). V was trimmed by 4 bases and J by 4 bases, leaving 23 bases between them. The CDR3 DNA sequence: TGTGCCAGTAGTACCAGTTTGACTATGCTCTCTCGGTACGAGCAGTACTTC. The encoded protein is CASSTSLTMLSRYEQYF.

The sample holds many counts of this clonotype. V is TRBV7-9 and J is TRBJ2-3, with 12 bases identical to TRBD2. Germline values: CDR1 SEHNR, CDR2 FQNEAQ (reference sequence). CDR3 length: 16 amino acids. Losses at the gene ends were 3 bases for V and 3 bases for J; bases not matched to a gene: 4. In DNA, the CDR3 is TGTGCCAGCAGCTTGGCTAGCGGGGGGGCGACAGATACGCAGTATTTT. The encoded protein is CASSLASGGATDTQYF.

Ten or more counts support this clonotype. The rearrangement links TRBV4-2 to TRBJ2-2; 8 nucleotides align to TRBD2. CDR3 size: 17 residues. Germline CDR1 LGHNA, CDR2 YNFKEQ. V lost 4 bases and J lost 6; bases outside the gene matches: 13. As DNA, the CDR3 is TGTGCCAGCAGCCGAGAGGGAATAGCGGGAAGGGCCGGGGAGCTGTTTTTT. It is translated as CASSREGIAGRAGELFF.

This clonotype was observed a handful of times. The chain links TRBV6-6 to TRBJ2-7; TRBD1 might be the D (6 bases). The CDR3 sequence is 14 residues long. The V end lost 2 bases, the J end lost 2 bases, and 10 bases lay between the germline ends. Germline values: CDR1 MNHNY, CDR2 SVGAGI (reference sequence). As DNA, the CDR3 is TGTGCCAGCAGTTACCGGGACATAGCCTACGAGCAGTACTTC. It specifies CASSYRDIAYEQYF.

This clonotype was seen many times. The rearrangement links TRBV6-6 to TRBJ2-3, with D perhaps matching TRBD2 (5 bases). The CDR3 extends over 16 amino acids. With 2 bases removed from V and 2 bases from J, the gap between germline ends came to 14 bases. CDR1 is MNHNY and CDR2 is SVGAGI in the germline V gene (reference sequence). The CDR3 sequence is CASSYGSTGFTDTQYF. Here the CDR3 DNA reads TGTGCCAGCAGTTACGGTTCTACGGGGTTCACAGATACGCAGTATTTT.

V and J are TRBV29-1 and TRBJ2-7, with D possibly TRBD2 on 6 matching bases. The V gene lost 6 bases and the J gene lost 3 bases, with 12 bases spanning the gap. The CDR3 contains 12 residues. Germline assignment: CDR1 SQVTM and CDR2 ANQGSEA. CDR3 bases: TGCAGCGTCTGGGACTTCCTCTACGAGCAGTACTTC. It translates to CSVWDFLYEQYF.

The table lists this clonotype with many counts. The chain joins TRBV24-1 to TRBJ1-2, with D possibly TRBD1 on 5 matching bases. Germline V gene sequence: CDR1 KGHDR, CDR2 SFDVKD. This CDR3 comprises 14 residues. V gave up 5 bases and J gave up 8 bases, with 17 bases separating them. CDR3 coding DNA: TGTGCCACCAGTGCGGGGGGATGGTCGAGCGGCTACACCTTC. It yields the protein CATSAGGWSSGYTF.